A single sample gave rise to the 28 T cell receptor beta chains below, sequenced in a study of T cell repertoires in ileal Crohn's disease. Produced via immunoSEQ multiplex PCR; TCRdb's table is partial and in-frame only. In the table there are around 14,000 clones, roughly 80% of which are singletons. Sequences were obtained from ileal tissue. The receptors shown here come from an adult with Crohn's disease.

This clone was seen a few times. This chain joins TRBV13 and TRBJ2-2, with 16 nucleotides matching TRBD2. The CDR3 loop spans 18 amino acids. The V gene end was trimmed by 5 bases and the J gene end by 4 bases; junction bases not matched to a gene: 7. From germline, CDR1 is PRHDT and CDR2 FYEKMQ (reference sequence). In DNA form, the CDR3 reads TGTGCCAGCAGCATGGGACTAGCGGGAGGGGGCGGCACCGGGGAGCTGTTTTTT. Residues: CASSMGLAGGGGTGELFF.

The CDR3, as DNA: TGTGCCAGCAGCTCTACAGATACGCAGTATTTT. It translates to CASSSTDTQYF. The chain joins TRBV11-1 to TRBJ2-3; D remains unclear. Germline assignment: CDR1 SGHAT and CDR2 FQDESV (reference sequence). V was clipped by 4 bases and J by 3 bases, with 2 bases between them. The CDR3 is 11 residues long.

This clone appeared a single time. The CDR3 region has the DNA TGTGCCAGCAGTCCACCTGGGACAGCTAACTATGGCTACACCTTC. Translated, it gives CASSPPGTANYGYTF. V and J are TRBV28 and TRBJ1-2; 7 bases are a match to TRBD1. Germline loops: CDR1 MDHEN, CDR2 SYDVKM. The length of the CDR3 is 15 residues. V lost 5 bases to trimming and J lost 0 bases; unmatched junction nucleotides: 6.

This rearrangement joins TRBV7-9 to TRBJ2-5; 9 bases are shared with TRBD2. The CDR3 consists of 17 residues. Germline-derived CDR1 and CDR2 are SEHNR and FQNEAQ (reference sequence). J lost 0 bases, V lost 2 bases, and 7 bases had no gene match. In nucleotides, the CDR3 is TGTGCCAGCAGCTTACCTATGCTAGCGGGACACCAAGAGACCCAGTACTTC. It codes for CASSLPMLAGHQETQYF.

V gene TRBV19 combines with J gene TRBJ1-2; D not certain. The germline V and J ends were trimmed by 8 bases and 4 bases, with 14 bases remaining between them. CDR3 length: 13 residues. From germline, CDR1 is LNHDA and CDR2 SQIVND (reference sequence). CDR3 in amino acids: CASERRYSYGYTF. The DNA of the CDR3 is TGTGCCAGTGAGCGACGGTACTCCTATGGCTACACCTTC.

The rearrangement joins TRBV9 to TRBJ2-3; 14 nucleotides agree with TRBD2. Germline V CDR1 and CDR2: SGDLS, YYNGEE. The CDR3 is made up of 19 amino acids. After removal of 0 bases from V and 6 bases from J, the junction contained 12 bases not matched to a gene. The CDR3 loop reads CASSVARMTSGGATDTQYF. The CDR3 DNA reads TGTGCCAGCAGCGTAGCCCGTATGACTAGCGGGGGGGCAACGGATACGCAGTATTTT.

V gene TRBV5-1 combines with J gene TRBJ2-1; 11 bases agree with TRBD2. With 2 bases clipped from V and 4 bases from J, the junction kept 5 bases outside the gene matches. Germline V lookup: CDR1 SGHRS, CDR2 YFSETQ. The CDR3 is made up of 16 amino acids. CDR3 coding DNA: TGCGCCAGCAGCTTACTAGCGGGGGCTTCATACAATGAGCAGTTCTTC. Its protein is CASSLLAGASYNEQFF.

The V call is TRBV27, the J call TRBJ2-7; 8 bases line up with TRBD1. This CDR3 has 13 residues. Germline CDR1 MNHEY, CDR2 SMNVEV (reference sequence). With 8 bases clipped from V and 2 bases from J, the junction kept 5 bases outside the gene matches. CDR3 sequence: CASGQGLAYEQYF. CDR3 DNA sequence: TGTGCCAGCGGACAGGGCCTTGCCTACGAGCAGTACTTC.

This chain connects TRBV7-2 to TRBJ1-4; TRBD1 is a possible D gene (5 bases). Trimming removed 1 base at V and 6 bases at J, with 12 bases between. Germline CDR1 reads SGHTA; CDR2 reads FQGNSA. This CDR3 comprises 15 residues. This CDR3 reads CASSLVSGGDEKLFF. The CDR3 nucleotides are TGTGCCAGCAGCTTAGTTTCGGGGGGGGATGAAAAACTGTTTTTT.

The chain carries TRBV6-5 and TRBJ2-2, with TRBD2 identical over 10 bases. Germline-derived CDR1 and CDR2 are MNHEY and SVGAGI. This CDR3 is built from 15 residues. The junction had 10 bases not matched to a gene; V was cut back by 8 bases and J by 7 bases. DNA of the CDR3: TGTGCCAGCGCGGGACTAGCGATCGATATCGGGGAGCTGTTTTTT. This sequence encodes CASAGLAIDIGELFF.

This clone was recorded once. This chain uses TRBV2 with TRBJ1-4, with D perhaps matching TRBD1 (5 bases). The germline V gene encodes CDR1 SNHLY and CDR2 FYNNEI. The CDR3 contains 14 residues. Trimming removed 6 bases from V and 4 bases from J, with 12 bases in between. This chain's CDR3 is CASSYGRGNEKLFF. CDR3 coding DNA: TGTGCCAGCAGCTACGGGAGGGGTAATGAAAAACTGTTTTTT.

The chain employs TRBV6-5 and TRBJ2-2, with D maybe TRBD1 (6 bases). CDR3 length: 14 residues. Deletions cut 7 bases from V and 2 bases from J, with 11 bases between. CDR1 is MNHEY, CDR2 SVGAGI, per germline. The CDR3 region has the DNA TGTGCCAGCACTACCGGGACAAACACCGGGGAGCTGTTTTTT. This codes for CASTTGTNTGELFF.

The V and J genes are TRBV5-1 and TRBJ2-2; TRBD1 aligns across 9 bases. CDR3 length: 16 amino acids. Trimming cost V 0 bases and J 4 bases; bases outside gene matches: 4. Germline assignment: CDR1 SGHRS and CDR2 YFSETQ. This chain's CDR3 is CASSLEDRGGTGELFF. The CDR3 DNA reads TGCGCCAGCAGCTTGGAGGACAGGGGAGGCACCGGGGAGCTGTTTTTT.

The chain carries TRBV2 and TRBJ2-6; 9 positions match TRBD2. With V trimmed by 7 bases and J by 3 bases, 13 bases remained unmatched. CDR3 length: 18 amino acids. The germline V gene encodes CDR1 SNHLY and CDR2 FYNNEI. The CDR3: CASTRGGTSFGGANVLTF. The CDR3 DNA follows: TGTGCCAGCACCCGAGGTGGGACTAGCTTCGGTGGGGCCAACGTCCTGACTTTC.

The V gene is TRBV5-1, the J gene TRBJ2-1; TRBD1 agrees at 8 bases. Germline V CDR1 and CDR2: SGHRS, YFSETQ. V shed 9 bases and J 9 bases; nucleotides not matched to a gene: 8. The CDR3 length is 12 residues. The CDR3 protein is CATSDREAEQFF. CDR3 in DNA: TGCGCCACCTCGGACAGGGAGGCTGAGCAGTTCTTC.

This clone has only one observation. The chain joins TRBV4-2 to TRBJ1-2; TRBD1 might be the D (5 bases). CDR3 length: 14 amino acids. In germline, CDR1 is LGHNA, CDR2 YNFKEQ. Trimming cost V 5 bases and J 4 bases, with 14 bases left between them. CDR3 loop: CASSSGGTGYGYTF. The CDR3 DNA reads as TGTGCCAGCAGCTCCGGGGGGACGGGCTATGGCTACACCTTC.

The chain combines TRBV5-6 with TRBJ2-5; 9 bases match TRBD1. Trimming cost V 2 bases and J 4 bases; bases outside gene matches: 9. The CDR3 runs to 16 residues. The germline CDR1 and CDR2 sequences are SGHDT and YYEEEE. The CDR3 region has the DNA TGTGCCAGCAGCTTTTCCGGGACAGGGAGACGAGAGACCCAGTACTTC. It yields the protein CASSFSGTGRRETQYF.

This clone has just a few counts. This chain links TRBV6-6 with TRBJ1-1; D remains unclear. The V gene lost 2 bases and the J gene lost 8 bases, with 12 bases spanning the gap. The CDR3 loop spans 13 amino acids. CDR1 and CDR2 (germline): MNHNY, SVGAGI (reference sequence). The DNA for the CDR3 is TGTGCCAGCAGTTACGCCGGGGAGTGGGAAGCTTTCTTT. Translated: CASSYAGEWEAFF.

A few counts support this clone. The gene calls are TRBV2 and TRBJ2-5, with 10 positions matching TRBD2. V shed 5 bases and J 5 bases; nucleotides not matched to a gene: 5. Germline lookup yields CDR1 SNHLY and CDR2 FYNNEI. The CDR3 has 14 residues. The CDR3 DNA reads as TGTGCCAGCAGTTTCGGTAGCGGGGGGGAGACCCAGTACTTC. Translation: CASSFGSGGETQYF.

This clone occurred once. CDR3 bases: TGTGCCAGCAGCGTTTCGGGACAGGCTAATTCACCCCTCCACTTT. Protein: CASSVSGQANSPLHF. The chain combines TRBV9 with TRBJ1-6; 8 nucleotides match TRBD1. The V segment lost 2 bases and the J segment 6 bases; nucleotides outside the gene matches: 4. This CDR3 is built from 15 residues. The germline gives CDR1 SGDLS, CDR2 YYNGEE.

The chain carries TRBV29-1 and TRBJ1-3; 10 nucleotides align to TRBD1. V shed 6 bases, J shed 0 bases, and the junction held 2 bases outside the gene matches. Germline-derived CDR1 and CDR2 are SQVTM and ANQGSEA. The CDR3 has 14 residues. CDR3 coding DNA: TGCAGCGTCGGACAGGGGGGCTCTGGAAACACCATATATTTT. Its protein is CSVGQGGSGNTIYF.

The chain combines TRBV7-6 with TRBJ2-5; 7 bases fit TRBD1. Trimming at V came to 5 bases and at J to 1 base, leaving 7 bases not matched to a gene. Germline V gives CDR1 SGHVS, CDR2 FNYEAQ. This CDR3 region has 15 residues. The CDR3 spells CASSRYGQVQETQYF. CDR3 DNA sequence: TGTGCCAGCAGCCGATACGGACAGGTCCAAGAGACCCAGTACTTC.

CDR3 nucleotide sequence: TGTGCCAGCAGCGTAGTAAGGGGGAGCACAGATACGCAGTATTTT. The encoded protein is CASSVVRGSTDTQYF. The V call is TRBV9, the J call TRBJ2-3; perhaps TRBD1 as D (6 bases). V lost 0 bases, J lost 0 bases, and 8 bases lay in between. The CDR3 spans 15 residues. Germline CDR1 reads SGDLS; CDR2 reads YYNGEE. The complete variable domain, with remaining parts taken from reference TRBV9 and TRBJ2-3, reads DSGVTQTPKHLITATGQRVTLRCSPRSGDLSVYWYQQSLDQGLQFLIQYYNGEERAKGNILERFSAQQFPDLHSELNLSSLELGDSALYFCASSVVRGSTDTQYFGPGTRLTVL.

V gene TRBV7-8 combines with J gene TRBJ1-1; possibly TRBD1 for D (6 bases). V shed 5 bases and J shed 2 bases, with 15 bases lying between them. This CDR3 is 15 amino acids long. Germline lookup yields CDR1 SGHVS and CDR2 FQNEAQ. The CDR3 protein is CASSRTLDRNTEAFF. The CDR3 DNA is TGTGCCAGCAGCCGTACCTTGGACAGAAACACTGAAGCTTTCTTT.

The CDR3 protein is CASTIGTGPTNRYGYTF. DNA for the CDR3: TGTGCCAGTACCATAGGGACAGGGCCGACCAATAGGTATGGCTACACCTTC. This chain uses TRBV19 with TRBJ1-2, with 9 positions matching TRBD1. The J segment lost 5 bases and the V segment lost 7 bases, leaving 17 bases of the junction unmatched. The CDR3 consists of 17 residues. Germline loops: CDR1 LNHDA, CDR2 SQIVND (reference sequence).

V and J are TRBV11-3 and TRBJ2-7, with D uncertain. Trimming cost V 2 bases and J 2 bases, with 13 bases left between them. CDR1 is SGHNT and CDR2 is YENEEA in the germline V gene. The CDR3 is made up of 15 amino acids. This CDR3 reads CASSLSRSPPYEQYF. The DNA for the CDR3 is TGTGCCAGCAGCTTATCACGTAGCCCTCCCTACGAGCAGTACTTC.

The CDR3 nucleotides are TGCGCCAGCAGCCAAGAGGTTATCAGGGGTAGAGCTTTCTTT. It translates to CASSQEVIRGRAFF. The chain couples TRBV4-1 to TRBJ1-1, with D possibly being TRBD1 (6 bases). The CDR3 totals 14 residues. V gave up 0 bases and J gave up 10 bases, with 15 bases separating them. From germline, CDR1 is MGHRA and CDR2 YSYEKL.

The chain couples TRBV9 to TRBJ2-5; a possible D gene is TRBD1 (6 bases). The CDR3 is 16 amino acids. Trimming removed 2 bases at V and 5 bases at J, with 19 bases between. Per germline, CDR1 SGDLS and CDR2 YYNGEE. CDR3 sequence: CASSVGAGEPGETQYF. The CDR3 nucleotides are TGTGCCAGCAGCGTGGGGGCCGGGGAGCCTGGGGAGACCCAGTACTTC.